This is a list of T cell receptor beta chains from one sample in a study of response to subunit inactivated influenza vaccine. Using its own MiXCR run on the RT-PCR reads, TCRdb lists one record per CDR3 protein. This sample has 530,000 or so distinct CDR3 sequences, with 12% found just once. Sample: PBMCs from blood, taken on the day of vaccination. These receptors were collected from a man aged 45-65 years who received an inactivated influenza vaccine. CDR3s include the opening cysteine and the closing phenylalanine or tryptophan. A D gene is named only where the DNA matches it firmly. A clone size is listed for some rows: how often the clone was seen (once, few, many), or a class if it is expanded.

D gene: .; clone size: few; J gene: TRBJ1-2; V gene: TRBV3-1; CDR3 protein: CASSFGLNYGYTF; CDR3 DNA: TGTGCCAGCAGCTTTGGACTGAACTATGGCTACACCTTC
D gene: TRBD1; clone size: .; J gene: TRBJ1-4; V gene: TRBV7-4; CDR3 protein: CASSLGGQGCCQVTNEKLFF; CDR3 DNA: TGTGCCAGCAGCTTAGGTGGACAGGGTTGTTGCCAAGTAACTAATGAAAAACTGTTTTTT
D gene: .; clone size: .; J gene: TRBJ2-5; V gene: TRBV7-8; CDR3 protein: CASSLPGVQYF; CDR3 DNA: TGTGCCAGCAGCCTACCGGGAGTCCAGTACTTC
D gene: TRBD1; clone size: many; J gene: TRBJ2-7; V gene: TRBV28; CDR3 protein: CASSSPGTASYEQYF; CDR3 DNA: TGTGCCAGCAGTTCCCCCGGGACAGCCTCCTACGAGCAGTACTTC
D gene: .; clone size: few; J gene: TRBJ1-5; V gene: TRBV7-2; CDR3 protein: CASSSQSGDNQPQHF; CDR3 DNA: TGTGCCAGCAGCTCCCAGTCCGGGGACAATCAGCCCCAGCATTTT
D gene: .; clone size: many; J gene: TRBJ2-5; V gene: TRBV15; CDR3 protein: CATSRFDAGSPTQYF; CDR3 DNA: TGTGCCACCAGCAGATTCGATGCAGGTAGTCCTACCCAGTACTTC
D gene: .; clone size: .; J gene: TRBJ1-4; V gene: TRBV6-1; CDR3 protein: CATGLVGGMDEKLFF; CDR3 DNA: TGTGCCACTGGGTTAGTGGGGGGGATGGATGAAAAACTGTTTTTT
D gene: .; clone size: few; J gene: TRBJ2-4; V gene: TRBV7-9; CDR3 protein: CASSPDGAGAKNIQYF; CDR3 DNA: TGTGCCAGCAGCCCGGATGGGGCAGGAGCCAAAAACATTCAGTACTTC
D gene: .; clone size: .; J gene: TRBJ2-3; V gene: TRBV6-5; CDR3 protein: CASSYSTGLLIHTQYF; CDR3 DNA: TGTGCCAGCAGTTACTCGACGGGGCTGCTAATCCATACGCAGTATTTT
D gene: TRBD1; clone size: few; J gene: TRBJ2-1; V gene: TRBV19; CDR3 protein: CARHLRDRGKNLFF; CDR3 DNA: TGTGCCAGACATCTACGGGACAGGGGAAAGAATCTGTTCTTC
D gene: .; clone size: .; J gene: TRBJ2-3; V gene: TRBV20-1; CDR3 protein: CSAHDHRDTQYF; CDR3 DNA: TGCAGTGCACACGACCACAGAGATACGCAGTATTTT
D gene: .; clone size: many; J gene: TRBJ1-3; V gene: TRBV18; CDR3 protein: CASLQGTGNTIYF; CDR3 DNA: TGTGCCAGCCTCCAGGGGACTGGAAACACCATATATTTT
D gene: TRBD2; clone size: many; J gene: TRBJ2-3; V gene: TRBV11-2; CDR3 protein: CASSFSGTRRYF; CDR3 DNA: TGTGCCAGCAGCTTTAGCGGGACCCGTAGGTATTTT
D gene: .; clone size: few; J gene: TRBJ1-1; V gene: TRBV9; CDR3 protein: CASSAGRHRNTEAFF; CDR3 DNA: TGTGCCAGCAGCGCGGGCCGCCACAGGAACACTGAAGCTTTCTTT
D gene: TRBD2; clone size: few; J gene: TRBJ2-3; V gene: TRBV7-2; CDR3 protein: CASSLVLAGSGTQYF; CDR3 DNA: TGTGCCAGCAGCTTAGTCCTAGCGGGGTCGGGTACGCAGTATTTT
D gene: .; clone size: .; J gene: TRBJ2-3; V gene: TRBV7-9; CDR3 protein: CASSLMLSADTQYF; CDR3 DNA: TGTGCCAGCAGCTTAATGTTATCCGCAGATACGCAGTATTTT